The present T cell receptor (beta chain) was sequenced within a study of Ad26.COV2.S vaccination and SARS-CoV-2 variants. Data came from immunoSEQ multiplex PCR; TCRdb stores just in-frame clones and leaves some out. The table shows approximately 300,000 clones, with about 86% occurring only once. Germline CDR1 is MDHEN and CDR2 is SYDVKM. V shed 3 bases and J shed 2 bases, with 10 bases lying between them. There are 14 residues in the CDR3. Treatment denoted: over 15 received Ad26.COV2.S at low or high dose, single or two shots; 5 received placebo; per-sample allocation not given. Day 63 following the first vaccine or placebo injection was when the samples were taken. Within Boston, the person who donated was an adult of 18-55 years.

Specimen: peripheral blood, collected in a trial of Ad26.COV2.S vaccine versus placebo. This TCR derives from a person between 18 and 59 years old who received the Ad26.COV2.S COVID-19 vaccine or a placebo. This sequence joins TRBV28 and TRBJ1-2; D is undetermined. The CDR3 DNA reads TGTGCCAGCAGTTTTCATGGAGGGAACTATGGCTACACCTTC. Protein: CASSFHGGNYGYTF.